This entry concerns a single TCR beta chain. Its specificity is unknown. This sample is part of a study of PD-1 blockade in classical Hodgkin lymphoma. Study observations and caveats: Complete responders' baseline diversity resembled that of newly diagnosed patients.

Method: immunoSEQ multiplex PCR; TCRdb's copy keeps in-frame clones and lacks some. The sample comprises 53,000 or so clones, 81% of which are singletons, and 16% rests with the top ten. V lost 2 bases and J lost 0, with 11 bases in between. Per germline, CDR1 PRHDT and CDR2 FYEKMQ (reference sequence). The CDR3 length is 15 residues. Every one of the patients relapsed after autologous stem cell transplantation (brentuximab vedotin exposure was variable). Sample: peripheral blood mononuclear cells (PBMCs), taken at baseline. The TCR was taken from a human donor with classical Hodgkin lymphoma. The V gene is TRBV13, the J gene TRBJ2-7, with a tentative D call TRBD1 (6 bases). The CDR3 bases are TGTGCCAGCAGCTTAAGTCGGGACAACTCCTACGAGCAGTACTTC. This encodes CASSLSRDNSYEQYF.